These 13 T cell receptor beta chains share one sample of origin, sequenced in a study of ipilimumab plus nivolumab after autologous stem cell transplantation. Libraries were prepared by immunoSEQ multiplex PCR; TCRdb keeps only in-frame clonotypes and omits some of them. The repertoire holds around 84,000 clones, more than 80% seen once, with 2.2% in the top ten. The sequences come from PBMCs, collected in a trial of ipilimumab plus nivolumab as post-transplant consolidation. These receptor sequences come from a male donor with diffuse large B-cell lymphoma.

The chain has TRBV4-2 and TRBJ2-7; tentatively, D is TRBD1 or TRBD2 (6 bases each). This CDR3 contains 18 residues. The V and J ends lost 4 bases and 2 bases respectively, with 24 bases between them. Germline CDR1 reads LGHNA; CDR2 reads YNFKEQ. Written as DNA, the CDR3 is TGTGCCAGCAGCCCGATTTTCCTTTCGGGGGCGATGACCTACGAGCAGTACTTC. Protein sequence: CASSPIFLSGAMTYEQYF.

DNA for the CDR3: TGTGCCAGCAGCCCCGGGGAGGGCTATGGCTACACCTTC. Protein: CASSPGEGYGYTF. This chain connects TRBV5-5 to TRBJ1-2; D remains ambiguous. This CDR3 spans 13 amino acids. Trimming took 4 bases from V and 4 from J, leaving 11 bases between them. CDR1 is SGHKS, CDR2 YYEKEE, per germline (reference sequence).

The chain is built from TRBV27 and TRBJ2-5; D could derive from TRBD1 or TRBD2 (6 bases each). The V end was cut by 5 bases, the J end by 5 bases, with 15 bases between. CDR1 is MNHEY, CDR2 SMNVEV, per germline (reference sequence). The CDR3 is 14 amino acids. The CDR3 region is CASSLLGGGETQYF. DNA of the CDR3: TGTGCCAGCAGTCTCCTCGGGGGCGGTGAGACCCAGTACTTC.

The rearrangement joins TRBV7-8 to TRBJ1-1; no firm D call. This CDR3 contains 16 residues. CDR1 is SGHVS, CDR2 FQNEAQ, per germline. V lost 0 bases to trimming and J lost 0 bases, with 11 bases between them. The CDR3 reads CASSLARSEMNTEAFF. CDR3 DNA: TGTGCCAGCAGCTTAGCGCGCTCAGAAATGAACACTGAAGCTTTCTTT.

The J gene is TRBJ2-2, the V gene TRBV10-3; 9 nucleotides align to TRBD1. Germline assignment: CDR1 ENHRY and CDR2 SYGVKD. V dropped 6 bases and J dropped 4; count of bases not matched to a gene: 6. This CDR3 has 15 amino acids. CDR3 sequence reads: CAISADRGTTGELFF. The CDR3 DNA follows: TGTGCCATCAGCGCGGACAGGGGTACCACCGGGGAGCTGTTTTTT.

The gene calls are TRBV5-1 and TRBJ1-3; D is uncertain. The germline gives CDR1 SGHRS, CDR2 YFSETQ. V shed 5 bases and J shed 8 bases, with 11 bases lying between them. This CDR3 spans 12 amino acids. DNA of the CDR3: TGCGCCAGCAGGGAGAACAGCGACACCATATATTTT. This sequence encodes CASRENSDTIYF.

The rearrangement uses TRBV5-1 and TRBJ2-5; 10 bases are a match to TRBD2. Germline CDR1 is SGHRS and CDR2 is YFSETQ. This CDR3 region has 16 residues. V lost 0 bases, J lost 2 bases, and 4 bases stayed unmatched. CDR3 DNA sequence: TGCGCCAGCAGCTTGGGGCTAGCGGGGGCGCAAGAGACCCAGTACTTC. Protein sequence: CASSLGLAGAQETQYF.

The genes are TRBV7-3 and TRBJ1-1; tentative D call: TRBD1 (5 bases). Trimming took off 8 bases at V and 4 bases at J, with 14 bases between the two ends. This CDR3 is 13 amino acids long. CDR1 and CDR2 from the germline V gene are SGHTA and FQGTGA. The CDR3 here is CASSRVRGTEAFF. CDR3 DNA sequence: TGTGCCAGCTCCCGGGTAAGGGGCACTGAAGCTTTCTTT. The variable domain in full, with the rest retrieved from reference TRBV7-3 and TRBJ1-1, is GAGVSQTPSNKVTEKGKYVELRCDPISGHTALYWYRQSLGQGPEFLIYFQGTGAADDSGLPNDRFFAVRPEGSVSTLKIQRTERGDSAVYLCASSRVRGTEAFFGQGTRLTVV.

This clone was recorded once. The chain has TRBV10-3 and TRBJ2-5; 9 bases match TRBD1. This CDR3 has 12 amino acids. The junction had 2 bases not matched to a gene; V was cut back by 8 bases and J by 4 bases. Germline V gives CDR1 ENHRY, CDR2 SYGVKD. CDR3 DNA sequence: TGTGCCATCGGACAGGGGTCAGAGACCCAGTACTTC. Encoded protein: CAIGQGSETQYF.

V is TRBV4-2 and J is TRBJ1-1; no reliable D call. V lost 0 bases and J lost 7, with 9 bases in between. There are 13 residues in the CDR3. Germline V gives CDR1 LGHNA, CDR2 YNFKEQ. The CDR3 sequence is CASSQDWAGEAFF. The CDR3 DNA sequence: TGTGCCAGCAGCCAAGATTGGGCCGGTGAAGCTTTCTTT.

The chain couples TRBV11-3 to TRBJ2-3, with D hard to call. This CDR3 spans 15 amino acids. Germline assignment: CDR1 SGHNT and CDR2 YENEEA. The germline V and J ends were trimmed by 0 bases and 3 bases, with 10 bases remaining between them. CDR3 loop: CASSLEGRATDTQYF. Here the CDR3 DNA reads TGTGCCAGCAGCTTAGAGGGCAGAGCAACAGATACGCAGTATTTT.

This chain's CDR3 is CASGLRVDGGTGELFF. The CDR3 DNA sequence: TGTGCTAGTGGTTTGAGGGTAGATGGAGGCACCGGGGAGCTGTTTTTT. The rearrangement joins TRBV12-5 to TRBJ2-2; perhaps TRBD2 as D (5 bases). Per germline, CDR1 LGHNT and CDR2 FRNRAP. Trimming pared 2 bases from V and 4 bases from J, leaving 14 bases between. CDR3 length equals 16 residues.

The gene calls are TRBV18 and TRBJ2-6, with a weak D call TRBD1 (6 bases). The germline V and J ends were trimmed by 3 bases and 1 base, with 13 bases remaining between them. CDR1 and CDR2 from the germline V gene are KGHSH and LQKENI. The CDR3 spans 17 residues. The chain's CDR3 is CASSPVGGTSGANVLTF. The CDR3 DNA sequence: TGTGCCAGCTCACCGGTAGGGGGAACTTCTGGGGCCAACGTCCTGACTTTC.